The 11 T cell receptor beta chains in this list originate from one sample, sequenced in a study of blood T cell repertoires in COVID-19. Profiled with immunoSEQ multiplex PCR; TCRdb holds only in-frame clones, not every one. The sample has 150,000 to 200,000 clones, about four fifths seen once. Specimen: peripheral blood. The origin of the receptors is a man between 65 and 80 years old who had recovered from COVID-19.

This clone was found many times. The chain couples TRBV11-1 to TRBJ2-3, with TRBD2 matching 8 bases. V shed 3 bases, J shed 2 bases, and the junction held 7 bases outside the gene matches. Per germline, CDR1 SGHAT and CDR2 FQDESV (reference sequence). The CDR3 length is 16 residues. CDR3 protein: CASSFSGGGITDTQYF. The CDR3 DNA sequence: TGTGCCAGCAGCTTCTCGGGAGGGGGGATCACAGATACGCAGTATTTT.

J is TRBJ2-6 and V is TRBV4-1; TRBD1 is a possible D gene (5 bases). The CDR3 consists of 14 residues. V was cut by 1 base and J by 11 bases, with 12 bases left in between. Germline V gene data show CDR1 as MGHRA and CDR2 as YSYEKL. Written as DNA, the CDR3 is TGCGCCAGCAGCCAAGTTGGACATAAAGACGTCCTGACTTTC. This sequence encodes CASSQVGHKDVLTF.

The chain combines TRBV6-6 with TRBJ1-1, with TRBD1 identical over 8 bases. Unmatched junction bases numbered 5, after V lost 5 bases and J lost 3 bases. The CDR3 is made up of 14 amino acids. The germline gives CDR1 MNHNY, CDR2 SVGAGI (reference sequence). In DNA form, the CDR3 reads TGTGCCAGCAGTAAGCAGGGGGCGTACACTGAAGCTTTCTTT. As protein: CASSKQGAYTEAFF.

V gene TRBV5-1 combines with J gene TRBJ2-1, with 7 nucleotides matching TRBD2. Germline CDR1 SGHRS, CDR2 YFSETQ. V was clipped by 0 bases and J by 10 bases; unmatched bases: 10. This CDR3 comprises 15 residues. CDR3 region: CASSLDVGGPREQFF. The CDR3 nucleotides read TGCGCCAGCAGCTTGGACGTGGGAGGGCCTCGCGAGCAGTTCTTC.

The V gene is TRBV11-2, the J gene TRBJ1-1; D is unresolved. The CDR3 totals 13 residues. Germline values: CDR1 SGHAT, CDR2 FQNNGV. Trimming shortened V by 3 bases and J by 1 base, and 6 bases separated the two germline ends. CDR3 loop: CASSLGWNTEAFF. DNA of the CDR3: TGTGCCAGCAGCTTGGGCTGGAACACTGAAGCTTTCTTT.

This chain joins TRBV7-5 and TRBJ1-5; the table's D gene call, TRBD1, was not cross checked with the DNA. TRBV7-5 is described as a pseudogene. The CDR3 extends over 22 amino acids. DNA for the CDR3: TGTGCCAGAAGCCCACTTTCGAAGAACAGGGGGCGCGACCTCATGAGCAATCAGCCCCAGCATTTT. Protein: CARSPLSKNRGRDLMSNQPQHF.

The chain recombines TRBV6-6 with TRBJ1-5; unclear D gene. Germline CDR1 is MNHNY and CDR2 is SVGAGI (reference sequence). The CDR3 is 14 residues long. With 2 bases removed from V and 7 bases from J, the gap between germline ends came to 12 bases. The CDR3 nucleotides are TGTGCCAGCAGTTACCCAAACAACGGGCAGCCCCAGCATTTT. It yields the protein CASSYPNNGQPQHF.

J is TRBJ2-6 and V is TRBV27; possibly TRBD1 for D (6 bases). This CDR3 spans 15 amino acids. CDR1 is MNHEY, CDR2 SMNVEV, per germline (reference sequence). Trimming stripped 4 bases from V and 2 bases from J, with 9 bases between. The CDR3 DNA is TGTGCCAGCAGTTCCCAGGGGACTGGGGCCAACGTCCTGACTTTC. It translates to CASSSQGTGANVLTF.

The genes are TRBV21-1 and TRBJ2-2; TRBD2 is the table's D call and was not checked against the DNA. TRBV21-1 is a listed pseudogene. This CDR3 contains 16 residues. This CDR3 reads CASSNRTSRWTGELFF. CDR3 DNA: TGTGCCAGCAGTAATAGGACTAGTAGGTGGACCGGGGAGCTGTTTTTT.

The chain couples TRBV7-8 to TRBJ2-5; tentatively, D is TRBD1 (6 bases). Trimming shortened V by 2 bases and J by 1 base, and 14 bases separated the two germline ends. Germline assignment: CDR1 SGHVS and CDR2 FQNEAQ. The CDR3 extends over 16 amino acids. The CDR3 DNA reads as TGTGCCAGCAGCTTACGATTTAAACAGGGCCAAGAGACCCAGTACTTC. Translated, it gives CASSLRFKQGQETQYF. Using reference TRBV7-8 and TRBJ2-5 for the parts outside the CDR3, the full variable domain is GAGVSQSPRYKVAKRGQDVALRCDPISGHVSLFWYQQALGQGPEFLTYFQNEAQLDKSGLPSDRFFAERPEGSVSTLKIQRTQQEDSAVYLCASSLRFKQGQETQYFGPGTRLLVL.

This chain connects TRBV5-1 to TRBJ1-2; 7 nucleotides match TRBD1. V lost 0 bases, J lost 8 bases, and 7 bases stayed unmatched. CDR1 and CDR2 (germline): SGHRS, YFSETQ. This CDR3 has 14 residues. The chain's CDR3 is CASSLGGGAKGYTF. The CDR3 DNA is TGCGCCAGCAGCTTGGGAGGGGGCGCAAAAGGCTACACCTTC.